One sample yielded the 8 T cell receptor beta chains listed below, sequenced in a study of cytomegalovirus exposure and HLA in healthy donors listed by TCRdb under 2017. Receptor amplification or capture employed the immunoSEQ multiplex PCR assay. For the multiplex PCR, a mixture combining 60 forward primers for TCR Vbeta segments and 13 reverse primers for TCR Jbeta segments was used. The immuneACCESS repertoire file appears here via TCRdb, limited to in-frame rearrangements. These files lack a portion of the clones; in checked studies, under half of the deficit traces to unresolved V genes, and the cause of the others is not known. The sample yields 110,000 to 150,000 clones; around 78% were counted once. The ten largest make up around 2.5% of the sample. The sequenced sample consisted of PBMCs. The receptors stem from a woman in her late teens or twenties in good health and CMV-seropositive.

This chain joins TRBV7-2 and TRBJ2-2, with a possible D match to TRBD1 (6 bases). Trimming removed 5 bases at V and 0 bases at J, with 13 bases between. The germline V gene has CDR1 SGHTA and CDR2 FQGNSA. This CDR3 has 16 residues. DNA for the CDR3: TGTGCCAGCAGCCCTCACAGGGAAGCGAACACCGGGGAGCTGTTTTTT. Amino acids: CASSPHREANTGELFF. The full variable domain, with the rest looked up from reference TRBV7-2 and TRBJ2-2, is GAGVSQSPSNKVTEKGKDVELRCDPISGHTALYWYRQSLGQGLEFLIYFQGNSAPDKSGLPSDRFSAERTGGSVSTLTIQRTQQEDSAVYLCASSPHREANTGELFFGEGSRLTVL.

This sequence joins TRBV30 and TRBJ2-7; no definite D call. The CDR3 has 11 residues. The germline V and J ends were trimmed by 0 bases and 4 bases, with 4 bases remaining between them. The germline V gene has CDR1 GTSNPN and CDR2 SVGIG (reference sequence). The CDR3 DNA reads as TGTGCCTGGAGTGTACAGTACGAGCAGTACTTC. This sequence encodes CAWSVQYEQYF.

This clone was counted only a few times. This chain links TRBV25-1 with TRBJ1-1, with 8 nucleotides matching TRBD1. Germline V CDR1 and CDR2: MGHDK, SYGVNS. Germline trimming cut 5 bases from V and 3 bases from J; bases unmatched to any gene: 14. The length of the CDR3 is 17 residues. CDR3 residues: CASSSGTGIDRYTEAFF. CDR3 DNA sequence: TGTGCCAGCAGTTCCGGGACAGGTATAGATCGCTACACTGAAGCTTTCTTT.

The chain recombines TRBV18 with TRBJ1-5, with D possibly TRBD1 on 5 matching bases. V was cut by 5 bases and J by 7 bases, with 18 bases left in between. The V gene's germline CDR1 is KGHSH and CDR2 LQKENI. The CDR3 contains 15 residues. The CDR3 DNA is TGTGCCAGCTCAACCACGGGGGTGCGAGGCCAGCCCCAGCATTTT. Translating gives CASSTTGVRGQPQHF.

This chain's CDR3 is CASSRISGSTDTQYF. The CDR3 nucleotides read TGTGCCAGCAGCCGGATAAGCGGGAGCACAGATACGCAGTATTTT. This chain uses TRBV4-2 with TRBJ2-3; D might be TRBD2 (6 bases). The CDR3 is made up of 15 amino acids. Trimming left V 4 bases short and J 0 bases short, with 11 bases between. Per the germline V gene, CDR1 is LGHNA and CDR2 is YNFKEQ.

This clone occurred a few times. The chain couples TRBV7-2 to TRBJ2-2; perhaps TRBD2 as D (6 bases). This CDR3 has 16 residues. The ends were cut back, 8 bases at V and 0 bases at J, with 16 bases in the middle. Germline loops: CDR1 SGHTA, CDR2 FQGNSA. CDR3 loop: CASCGEGLANTGELFF. The CDR3 coding sequence is TGTGCCAGCTGTGGCGAGGGACTCGCGAACACCGGGGAGCTGTTTTTT.

This rearrangement joins TRBV5-6 to TRBJ2-4, with a possible D match to TRBD1 (5 bases). Germline CDR1 is SGHDT and CDR2 is YYEEEE. V lost 0 bases, J lost 11 bases, and 9 bases lay in between. This CDR3 spans 12 amino acids. The CDR3 DNA reads as TGTGCCAGCAGCTTGGCAGGGATTGTTCAGTACTTC. It is translated as CASSLAGIVQYF.

This clone was found a few times. The gene calls are TRBV7-2 and TRBJ2-2; D is possibly TRBD2 (5 bases). This CDR3 has 15 residues. Deletions cut 3 bases from V and 4 bases from J, with 12 bases between. CDR1 SGHTA and CDR2 FQGNSA come from the germline V gene. The CDR3 loop is CASSLTGVSTGELFF. In DNA, the CDR3 is TGTGCCAGCAGCTTGACCGGGGTGTCCACCGGGGAGCTGTTTTTT.